This TCR beta chain was sequenced for a study of shared clonotypes between healthy human individuals. Study results and caveats: How much donors shared clonotypes was expected to be affected by sequencing depth. The study sampled only blood, and tissue repertoires likely differ. For naive CD4 cells, 5% to 6.5% of clonotypes were shared across several donors.

Germline lookup yields CDR1 SGHDN and CDR2 FVKESK. The ends were cut back, 1 base at V and 2 bases at J, with 8 bases in the middle. CDR3 length: 14 amino acids. The authors loaded approximately 220 ng DNA, 27,000 or so T cell genomes, into sorted-subset replicate PCRs. Assay: immunoSEQ multiplex PCR; the TCRdb copy retains only in-frame clones and omits some. This sample has 900,000 to 1,200,000 clones, with around 78% found just once. This clone showed up just once. The antigen is not known. The same CDR3 also results from other DNA sequences found in this sample. This clonotype was obtained from a man aged 18-30 years in good health. Some clones in this sample may be carry-over from other donors' samples. Sequencing used memory CD4+ T cells from PBMCs. This sample's subset: CD45RA-negative fraction. The gene calls are TRBV14 and TRBJ2-5, with D possibly TRBD1 on 6 matching bases. The CDR3 protein is CASSQVGAQETQYF. As DNA, the CDR3 is TGTGCCAGCAGCCAAGTGGGGGCACAAGAGACCCAGTACTTC. Looking up the rest from reference TRBV14 and TRBJ2-5 gives the full variable domain: EAGVTQFPSHSVIEKGQTVTLRCDPISGHDNLYWYRRVMGKEIKFLLHFVKESKQDESGMPNNRFLAERTGGTYSTLKVQPAELEDSGVYFCASSQVGAQETQYFGPGTRLLVL.